Listed here are 18 T cell receptor beta chains from one sample, sequenced in a study of blood T cell repertoires in COVID-19. Clones were sequenced by immunoSEQ multiplex PCR, and TCRdb holds only the in-frame ones, with some missing. Of roughly 140,000 clones in the sample, roughly 88% were seen once. The sequenced sample was peripheral blood. These receptors came from a woman aged 50 to 60 in a cohort sampled during active or convalescent COVID-19.

The genes are TRBV24-1 and TRBJ1-2; TRBD1 matches 9 bases. The CDR3 totals 14 residues. Trimming cost V 3 bases and J 5 bases; bases outside gene matches: 3. CDR1 is KGHDR, CDR2 SFDVKD, per germline. CDR3 loop: CATSDPGTGYGYTF. The CDR3 DNA sequence: TGTGCCACCAGTGATCCCGGGACAGGGTATGGCTACACCTTC.

This rearrangement joins TRBV6-4 to TRBJ1-1; TRBD1 matches 9 bases. Germline V gene lookup returns CDR1 MRHNA and CDR2 SNTAGT. The CDR3 extends over 13 amino acids. With V trimmed by 6 bases and J by 4 bases, 3 bases remained unmatched. This chain's CDR3 is CASSQTGGTEAFF. CDR3 DNA sequence: TGTGCCAGCAGCCAGACAGGGGGCACTGAAGCTTTCTTT.

The chain links TRBV5-1 to TRBJ2-3; 10 bases fit TRBD2. V lost 4 bases to trimming and J lost 5 bases; unmatched junction nucleotides: 10. Germline-derived CDR1 and CDR2 are SGHRS and YFSETQ. The CDR3 is 16 residues long. The CDR3 reads CASSGDSGGPGDTQYF. CDR3 nucleotide sequence: TGCGCCAGCAGCGGAGATAGCGGGGGGCCCGGAGATACGCAGTATTTT.

This clone was picked up one time. The chain combines TRBV19 with TRBJ1-1; 8 nucleotides line up with TRBD1. J was trimmed by 3 bases and V by 10 bases; bases with no gene match: 10. The CDR3 has 14 residues. Per germline, CDR1 LNHDA and CDR2 SQIVND (reference sequence). CDR3: CATNSRTGHTEAFF. The CDR3 nucleotides are TGTGCCACTAATTCCAGGACAGGGCACACTGAAGCTTTCTTT.

As DNA, the CDR3 is TGTGCCAGCACCGTCGGCGGGACTAGCGTCGAGCAGTACTTC. It is translated as CASTVGGTSVEQYF. This chain connects TRBV6-5 to TRBJ2-7; 10 bases map to TRBD2. Losses at the gene ends were 7 bases for V and 6 bases for J; bases not matched to a gene: 9. Germline CDR1 reads MNHEY; CDR2 reads SVGAGI. This CDR3 comprises 14 residues.

This chain links TRBV7-2 with TRBJ2-5, with 11 positions matching TRBD1. Trimming took 4 bases from V and 4 from J; bases not matched to a gene: 5. The germline V gene has CDR1 SGHTA and CDR2 FQGNSA. This CDR3 is built from 15 residues. CDR3: CASSWAGQGAETQYF. The CDR3 DNA follows: TGTGCCAGCAGCTGGGCCGGACAGGGGGCAGAGACCCAGTACTTC.

V gene TRBV11-3 combines with J gene TRBJ2-2; the match to TRBD2 covers 9 bases. Trimming cost V 6 bases and J 5 bases; bases outside gene matches: 19. Germline V lookup: CDR1 SGHNT, CDR2 YENEEA. This CDR3 has 19 residues. The CDR3 here is CASRKPPWLAGYGTGELFF. The CDR3 DNA reads TGTGCCAGCAGAAAGCCCCCCTGGCTAGCGGGGTACGGGACCGGGGAGCTGTTTTTT. Using reference TRBV11-3 and TRBJ2-2 for the parts outside the CDR3, the full variable domain is EAGVVQSPRYKIIEKKQPVAFWCNPISGHNTLYWYLQNLGQGPELLIRYENEEAVDDSQLPKDRFSAERLKGVDSTLKIQPAELGDSAVYLCASRKPPWLAGYGTGELFFGEGSRLTVL.

The J gene is TRBJ2-1, the V gene TRBV6-1; possibly TRBD2 for D (5 bases). Trimming left V 2 bases short and J 0 bases short, with 8 bases between. CDR1 is MNHNS, CDR2 SASEGT, per germline. This CDR3 comprises 15 residues. CDR3 nucleotides: TGTGCCAGCAGTGAACCGGGGAGCTCCTACAATGAGCAGTTCTTC. It is translated as CASSEPGSSYNEQFF.

This clone came up once. The CDR3 loop reads CASIRSGDTDTQYF. The DNA of the CDR3 is TGTGCCAGTATTCGGTCGGGGGACACAGATACGCAGTATTTT. V and J are TRBV19 and TRBJ2-3; the D gene is possibly TRBD2 (6 bases). This CDR3 is 14 amino acids long. CDR1 is LNHDA, CDR2 SQIVND, per germline (reference sequence). Trimming took 7 bases from V and 2 from J, leaving 13 bases between them.

The chain combines TRBV6-5 with TRBJ2-5; 8 nucleotides agree with TRBD2. The CDR3 runs to 13 residues. V gave up 6 bases and J gave up 5 bases; unmatched junction bases: 5. In germline, CDR1 is MNHEY, CDR2 SVGAGI. The DNA of the CDR3 is TGTGCCAGCAGGACCGGGGGGGTCGAGACCCAGTACTTC. Translation: CASRTGGVETQYF.

The chain carries TRBV11-1 and TRBJ2-2; TRBD1 aligns across 7 bases. J was trimmed by 1 base and V by 5 bases; bases with no gene match: 7. This CDR3 has 16 residues. Per germline, CDR1 SGHAT and CDR2 FQDESV (reference sequence). CDR3 DNA: TGTGCCAGCAGCCGCCCAGGGACAGTGAACACCGGGGAGCTGTTTTTT. Translation: CASSRPGTVNTGELFF. Full variable domain (outside the CDR3, taken from reference TRBV11-1 and TRBJ2-2): EAEVAQSPRYKITEKSQAVAFWCDPISGHATLYWYRQILGQGPELLVQFQDESVVDDSQLPKDRFSAERLKGVDSTLKIQPAELGDSAMYLCASSRPGTVNTGELFFGEGSRLTVL.

This rearrangement joins TRBV7-9 to TRBJ1-1, with a weak D call TRBD1 (6 bases). The V end lost 5 bases, the J end lost 11 bases, and 12 bases lay between the germline ends. This CDR3 spans 11 amino acids. Germline V lookup: CDR1 SEHNR, CDR2 FQNEAQ (reference sequence). The CDR3 region has the DNA TGTGCCAGCAGCCGATACAGGGAGGCTTTCTTT. This translates into CASSRYREAFF.

The V call is TRBV7-9, the J call TRBJ1-4, with 12 bases matching TRBD1. The CDR3 contains 17 residues. The trim removed 4 bases at V and 7 bases at J, leaving 10 bases unmatched. Germline values: CDR1 SEHNR, CDR2 FQNEAQ (reference sequence). CDR3 amino acids: CASSSGTGGAESEKLFF. CDR3 DNA: TGTGCCAGCAGCTCCGGGACAGGGGGCGCCGAGTCTGAAAAACTGTTTTTT.

V gene TRBV10-3 combines with J gene TRBJ2-3; 8 nucleotides align to TRBD2. V dropped 2 bases and J dropped 4; count of bases not matched to a gene: 5. Germline V CDR1 and CDR2: ENHRY, SYGVKD. The length of the CDR3 is 15 residues. The CDR3 DNA reads TGTGCCATCAGTGAGGGGGACGGGGGGGCAGATACGCAGTATTTT. The encoded protein is CAISEGDGGADTQYF.

The rearrangement joins TRBV10-3 to TRBJ2-6, with TRBD1 as a possible D gene (5 bases). This CDR3 contains 18 residues. V was cut by 0 bases and J by 1 base, with 13 bases left in between. Germline V gene data show CDR1 as ENHRY and CDR2 as SYGVKD. CDR3 sequence reads: CAISESQGLSSGANVLTF. For the CDR3, the DNA is TGTGCCATCAGTGAGTCGCAGGGCTTAAGTTCTGGGGCCAACGTCCTGACTTTC.

V gene TRBV6-2 or TRBV6-3 combines with J gene TRBJ2-7, with D possibly matching TRBD1 (5 bases). V gave up 4 bases and J gave up 5 bases, with 12 bases separating them. CDR3 size: 13 residues. Looked up from germline, CDR1 is MNHEY and CDR2 is SVGEGT. DNA of the CDR3: TGTGCCAGCAGTTCGACAGCGAACAACGAGCAGTACTTC. Amino acid sequence: CASSSTANNEQYF.

This rearrangement joins TRBV6-2 or TRBV6-3 to TRBJ1-5; a weak D match, TRBD1 (5 bases). The ends were cut back, 4 bases at V and 0 bases at J, with 10 bases in the middle. CDR1 and CDR2 from the germline V gene are MNHEY and SVGEGT. The CDR3 runs 15 residues. The DNA for the CDR3 is TGTGCCAGCAGTTCCGACAGAATTAGCAATCAGCCCCAGCATTTT. Translating gives CASSSDRISNQPQHF.

This chain connects TRBV12-1 to TRBJ2-7; the table gives TRBD2 as D, unverified against the DNA. TRBV12-1 is reported as a pseudogene. This CDR3 spans 15 amino acids. The CDR3 spells CASSPSPPGGNEQYF. The CDR3 region has the DNA TGTGCCAGCAGCCCGAGCCCCCCCGGGGGAAACGAGCAGTACTTC.